The TCR beta chain under discussion was sequenced for a study of response to subunit inactivated influenza vaccine. The trim removed 5 bases at V and 2 bases at J, leaving 6 bases unmatched. The length of the CDR3 is 15 residues. Germline V gene lookup returns CDR1 SGHTA and CDR2 FQGNSA. TCRdb used MiXCR to reprocess the RT-PCR reads, holding one entry per CDR3 protein. The data show more than 250,000 distinct CDR3 sequences, 20% to 25% seen once. The source of this sequence is a man between 50 and 75 years old who received an inactivated influenza vaccine. This chain links TRBV7-2 with TRBJ1-2; 9 nucleotides match TRBD1. This specimen consisted of PBMCs from blood, obtained roughly 20 months after vaccination. CDR3 DNA: TGTGCCAGCAGCCGTCAGACAGGGGGGAACTATGGCTACACCTTC. Encoded protein: CASSRQTGGNYGYTF.